This T cell receptor beta chain appears in the sequencing data of a study of blood T cell repertoires in COVID-19. Per the germline V gene, CDR1 is SGHRS and CDR2 is YFSETQ. V lost 1 base and J 0 bases, leaving 8 bases between the germline ends. CDR3 length: 15 residues. The method was immunoSEQ multiplex PCR; TCRdb's version includes in-frame clones alone and lacks a portion of them. The sample lists 320,000 or so clones, less than 90% seen once, with over 0.8% in the top ten. Sequences were obtained from PBMCs or T cells enriched from blood (not recorded which). The TCR originated in a woman aged 25 to 45 who had recovered from COVID-19. This chain links TRBV5-1 with TRBJ1-5; D might be TRBD1 (5 bases). CDR3 in amino acids: CASSLQGHSNQPQHF. CDR3 sequence (DNA): TGCGCCAGCAGCTTGCAGGGCCATAGCAATCAGCCCCAGCATTTT.